The present T cell receptor beta chain was sequenced within a study of spatial heterogeneity in lung cancer. Overall study: Alpha-chain sequences were consistently detected in smaller numbers than beta-chain sequences. Each unique TCR and UMI combination was seen more than ten times on average in raw reads.

TCRdb ran MiXCR on the 5' RACE reads and lists one entry per CDR3 protein. This sample yields 50,000 to 55,000 distinct CDR3 sequences, of which less than 8.5% are seen a single time; approximately 2.6% belongs to the top ten. Overall study findings and caveats: Resection blood, more than follow-up blood, showed ubiquitous expanded tumor TCRs.

V lost 5 bases and J lost 7, with 12 bases in between. Germline-derived CDR1 and CDR2 are MNHEY and SVGEGT. The CDR3 extends over 13 amino acids. Sample time point: sample taken at primary tumor resection. Material for sequencing was whole RNA from tumor, nontumor lung or frozen PBMC, left unsorted. Ten or more counts support this clonotype. The antigen remains undetermined. The specimen was PBMCs, collected at surgery. The rearrangement links TRBV6-2 or TRBV6-3 to TRBJ1-5; D remains unclear. The source of this sequence is a female donor with early-stage non-small cell lung cancer. CDR3 loop: CASSRSVGQPQHF. For the CDR3, the DNA is TGTGCCAGCAGTCGATCTGTGGGGCAGCCCCAGCATTTT.